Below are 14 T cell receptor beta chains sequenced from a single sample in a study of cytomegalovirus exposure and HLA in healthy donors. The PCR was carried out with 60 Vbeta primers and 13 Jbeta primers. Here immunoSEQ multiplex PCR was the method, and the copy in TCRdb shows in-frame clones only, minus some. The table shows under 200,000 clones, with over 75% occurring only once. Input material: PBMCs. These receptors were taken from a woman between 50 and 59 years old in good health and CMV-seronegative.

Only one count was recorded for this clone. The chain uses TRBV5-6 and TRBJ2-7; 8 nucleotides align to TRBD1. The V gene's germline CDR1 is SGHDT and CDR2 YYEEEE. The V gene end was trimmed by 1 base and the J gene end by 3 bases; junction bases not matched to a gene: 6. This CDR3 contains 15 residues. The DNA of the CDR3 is TGTGCCAGCAGCTTGACTCCGGACAGGGTCTACGAGCAGTACTTC. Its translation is CASSLTPDRVYEQYF.

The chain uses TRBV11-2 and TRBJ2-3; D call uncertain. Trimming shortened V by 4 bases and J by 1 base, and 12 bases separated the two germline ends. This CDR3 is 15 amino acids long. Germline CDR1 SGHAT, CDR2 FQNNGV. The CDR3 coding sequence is TGTGCCAGCAGCTACCGCCAGGTGCGCACAGATACGCAGTATTTT. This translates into CASSYRQVRTDTQYF.

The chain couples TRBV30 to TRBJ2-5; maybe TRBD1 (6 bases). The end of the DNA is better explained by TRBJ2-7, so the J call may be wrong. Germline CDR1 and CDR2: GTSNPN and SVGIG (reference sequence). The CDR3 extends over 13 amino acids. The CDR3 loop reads CAWSPWTAGEQYF. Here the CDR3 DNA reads TGTGCCTGGAGTCCTTGGACAGCTGGCGAGCAGTACTTC.

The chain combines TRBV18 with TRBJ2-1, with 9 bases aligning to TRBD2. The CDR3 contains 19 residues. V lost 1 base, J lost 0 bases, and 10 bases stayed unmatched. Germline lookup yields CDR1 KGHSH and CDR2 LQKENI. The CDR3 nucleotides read TGTGCCAGCTCACCACGTGGACTAGCGCCTACTCGCTCCTACAATGAGCAGTTCTTC. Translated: CASSPRGLAPTRSYNEQFF.

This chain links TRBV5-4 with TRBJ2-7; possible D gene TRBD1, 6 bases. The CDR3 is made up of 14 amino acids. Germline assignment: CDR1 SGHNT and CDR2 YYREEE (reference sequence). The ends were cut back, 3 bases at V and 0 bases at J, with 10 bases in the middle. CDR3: CASSSNRDSYEQYF. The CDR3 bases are TGTGCCAGCAGCTCCAACAGGGACTCCTACGAGCAGTACTTC.

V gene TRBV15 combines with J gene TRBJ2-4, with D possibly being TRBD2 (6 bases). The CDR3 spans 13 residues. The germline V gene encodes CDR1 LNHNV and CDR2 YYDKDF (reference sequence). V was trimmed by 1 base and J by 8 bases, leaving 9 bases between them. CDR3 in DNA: TGTGCCACCAGCAGAGGGGGGGTGGACATTCAGTACTTC. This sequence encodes CATSRGGVDIQYF.

Here the CDR3 reads CSVEPAEADTQYF. The CDR3 region has the DNA TGCAGCGTTGAACCCGCCGAGGCAGATACGCAGTATTTT. The rearrangement joins TRBV29-1 to TRBJ2-3, with no clear D. The V gene lost 2 bases and the J gene lost 4 bases, with 10 bases spanning the gap. The CDR3 consists of 13 residues. The germline CDR1 and CDR2 sequences are SQVTM and ANQGSEA.

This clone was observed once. The CDR3 loop reads CASSDRQFSTDTQYF. The DNA for the CDR3 is TGTGCCAGCAGTGACCGACAGTTTAGCACAGATACGCAGTATTTT. V usage is TRBV27 and J usage is TRBJ2-3, with a tentative D call TRBD1 (5 bases). From germline, CDR1 is MNHEY and CDR2 SMNVEV (reference sequence). The V end lost 5 bases, the J end lost 0 bases, and 12 bases lay between the germline ends. This CDR3 spans 15 amino acids.

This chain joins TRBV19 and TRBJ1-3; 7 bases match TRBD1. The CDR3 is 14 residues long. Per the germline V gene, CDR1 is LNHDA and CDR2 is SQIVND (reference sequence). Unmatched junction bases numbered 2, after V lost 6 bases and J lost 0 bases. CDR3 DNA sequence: TGTGCCAGTAGGGGGACAGTCTCTGGAAACACCATATATTTT. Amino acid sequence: CASRGTVSGNTIYF.

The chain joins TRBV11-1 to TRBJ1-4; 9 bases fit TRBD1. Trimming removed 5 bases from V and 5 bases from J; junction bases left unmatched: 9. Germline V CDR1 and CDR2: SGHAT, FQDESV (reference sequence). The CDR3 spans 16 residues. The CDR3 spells CASSNDETGGNEKLFF. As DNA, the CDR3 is TGTGCCAGCAGCAATGACGAGACAGGGGGAAATGAAAAACTGTTTTTT. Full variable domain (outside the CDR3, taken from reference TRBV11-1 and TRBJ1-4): EAEVAQSPRYKITEKSQAVAFWCDPISGHATLYWYRQILGQGPELLVQFQDESVVDDSQLPKDRFSAERLKGVDSTLKIQPAELGDSAMYLCASSNDETGGNEKLFFGSGTQLSVL.

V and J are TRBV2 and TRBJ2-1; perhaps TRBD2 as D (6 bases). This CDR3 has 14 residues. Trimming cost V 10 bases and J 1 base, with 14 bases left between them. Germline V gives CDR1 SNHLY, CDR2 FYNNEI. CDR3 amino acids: CATRVAVSYNEQFF. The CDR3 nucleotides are TGTGCCACCCGCGTAGCGGTTTCCTACAATGAGCAGTTCTTC.

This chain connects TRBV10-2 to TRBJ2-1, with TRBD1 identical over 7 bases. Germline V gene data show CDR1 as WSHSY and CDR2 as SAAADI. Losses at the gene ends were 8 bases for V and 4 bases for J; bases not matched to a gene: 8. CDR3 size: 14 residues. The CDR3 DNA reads TGCGCCAGCGCACAGGGGCAGGCATACAATGAGCAGTTCTTC. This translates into CASAQGQAYNEQFF.

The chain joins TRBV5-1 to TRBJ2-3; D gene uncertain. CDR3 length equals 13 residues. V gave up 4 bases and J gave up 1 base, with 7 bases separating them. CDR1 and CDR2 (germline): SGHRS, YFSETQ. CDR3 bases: TGCGCCAGCAGCCCTGGCCGCACAGATACGCAGTATTTT. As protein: CASSPGRTDTQYF.

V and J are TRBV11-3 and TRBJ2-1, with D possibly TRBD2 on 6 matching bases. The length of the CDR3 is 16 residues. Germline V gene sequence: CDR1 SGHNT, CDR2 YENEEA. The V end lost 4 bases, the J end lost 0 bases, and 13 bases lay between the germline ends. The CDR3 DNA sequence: TGTGCCAGCAGCTCGGGACTCCGAAGCTCCTACAATGAGCAGTTCTTC. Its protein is CASSSGLRSSYNEQFF. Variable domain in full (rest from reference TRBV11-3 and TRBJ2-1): EAGVVQSPRYKIIEKKQPVAFWCNPISGHNTLYWYLQNLGQGPELLIRYENEEAVDDSQLPKDRFSAERLKGVDSTLKIQPAELGDSAVYLCASSSGLRSSYNEQFFGPGTRLTVL.